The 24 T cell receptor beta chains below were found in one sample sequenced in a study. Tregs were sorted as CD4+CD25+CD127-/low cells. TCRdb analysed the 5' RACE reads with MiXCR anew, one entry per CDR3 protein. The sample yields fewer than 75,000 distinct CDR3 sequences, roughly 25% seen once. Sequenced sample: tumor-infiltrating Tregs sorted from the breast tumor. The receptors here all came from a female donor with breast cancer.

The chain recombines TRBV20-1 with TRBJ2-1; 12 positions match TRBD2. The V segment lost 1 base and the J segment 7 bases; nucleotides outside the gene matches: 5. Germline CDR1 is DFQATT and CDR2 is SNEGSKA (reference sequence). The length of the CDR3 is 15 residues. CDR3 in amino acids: CSARGLAGASNEQFF. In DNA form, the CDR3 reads TGCAGTGCTAGAGGACTAGCGGGAGCCAGTAATGAGCAGTTCTTC.

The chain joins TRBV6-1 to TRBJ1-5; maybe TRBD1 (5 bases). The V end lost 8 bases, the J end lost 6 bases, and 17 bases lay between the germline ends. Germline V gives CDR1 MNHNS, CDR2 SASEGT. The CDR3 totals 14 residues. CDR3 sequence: CASVGGLGGQPQHF. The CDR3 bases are TGTGCCAGCGTAGGAGGCCTTGGGGGTCAGCCCCAGCATTTT.

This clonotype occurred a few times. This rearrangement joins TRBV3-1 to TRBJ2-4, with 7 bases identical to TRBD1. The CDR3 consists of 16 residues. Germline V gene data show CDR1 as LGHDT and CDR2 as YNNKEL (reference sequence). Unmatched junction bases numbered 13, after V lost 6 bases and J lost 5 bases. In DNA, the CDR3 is TGTGCCAGCAGTCCTCCCGTCGACAGGGCCCAAAACATTCAGTACTTC. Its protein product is CASSPPVDRAQNIQYF. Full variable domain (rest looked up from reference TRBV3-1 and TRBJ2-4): DTAVSQTPKYLVTQMGNDKSIKCEQNLGHDTMYWYKQDSKKFLKIMFSYNNKELIINETVPNRFSPKSPDKAHLNLHINSLELGDSAVYFCASSPPVDRAQNIQYFGAGTRLSVL.

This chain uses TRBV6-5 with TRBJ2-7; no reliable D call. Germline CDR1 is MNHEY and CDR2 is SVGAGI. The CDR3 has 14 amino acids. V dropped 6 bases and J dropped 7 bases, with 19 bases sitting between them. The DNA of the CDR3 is TGTGCCAGCAGCCTCGCTGTGAAATTTGAGGAGCAGTACTTC. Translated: CASSLAVKFEEQYF.

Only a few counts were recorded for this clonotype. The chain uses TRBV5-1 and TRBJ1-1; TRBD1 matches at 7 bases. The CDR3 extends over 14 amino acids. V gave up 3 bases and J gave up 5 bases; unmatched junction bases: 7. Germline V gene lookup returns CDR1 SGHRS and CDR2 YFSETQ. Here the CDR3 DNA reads TGCGCCAGCAGCTCTACACAGGGGAGGACTGAAGCTTTCTTT. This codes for CASSSTQGRTEAFF.

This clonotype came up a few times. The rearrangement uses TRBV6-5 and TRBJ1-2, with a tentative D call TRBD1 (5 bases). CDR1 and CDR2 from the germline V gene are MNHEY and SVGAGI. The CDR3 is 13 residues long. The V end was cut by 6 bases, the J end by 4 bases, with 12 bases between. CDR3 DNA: TGTGCCAGCAGGGCCAGGGCCCTCTATGGCTACACCTTC. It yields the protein CASRARALYGYTF.

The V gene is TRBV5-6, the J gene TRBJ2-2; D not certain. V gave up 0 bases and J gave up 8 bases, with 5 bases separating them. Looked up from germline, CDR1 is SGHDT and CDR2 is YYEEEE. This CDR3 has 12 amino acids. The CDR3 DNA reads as TGTGCCAGCAGCTTGGGGTCTGGGGAGCTGTTTTTT. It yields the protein CASSLGSGELFF. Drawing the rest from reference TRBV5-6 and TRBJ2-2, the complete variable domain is DAGVTQSPTHLIKTRGQQVTLRCSPKSGHDTVSWYQQALGQGPQFIFQYYEEEERQRGNFPDRFSGHQFPNYSSELNVNALLLGDSALYLCASSLGSGELFFGEGSRLTVL.

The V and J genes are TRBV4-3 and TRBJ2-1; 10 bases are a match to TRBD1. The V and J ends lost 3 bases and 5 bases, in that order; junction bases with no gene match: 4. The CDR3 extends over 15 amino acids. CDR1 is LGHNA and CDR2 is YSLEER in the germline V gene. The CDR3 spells CASSQGQGSHNEQFF. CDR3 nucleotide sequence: TGCGCCAGCAGCCAGGGACAGGGGAGCCACAATGAGCAGTTCTTC.

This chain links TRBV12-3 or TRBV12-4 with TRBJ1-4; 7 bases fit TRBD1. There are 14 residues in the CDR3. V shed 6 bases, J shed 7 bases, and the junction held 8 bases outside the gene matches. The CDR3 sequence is CASSTGALGEKLFF. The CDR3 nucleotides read TGTGCCAGCAGCACAGGGGCCTTGGGTGAAAAACTGTTTTTT.

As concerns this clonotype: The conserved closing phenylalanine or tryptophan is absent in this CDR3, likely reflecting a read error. The CDR3 region is CASSPLPYYEQYY. In DNA, the CDR3 is TGTGCCAGCAGCCCACTACCTTACTACGAGCAGTACTAC. The rearrangement joins TRBV6-2 or TRBV6-3 to TRBJ2-7, with D uncertain. CDR1 MNHEY and CDR2 SVGEGT come from the germline V gene. V lost 6 bases to trimming and J lost 3 bases, with 12 bases between them. CDR3 length equals 13 residues.

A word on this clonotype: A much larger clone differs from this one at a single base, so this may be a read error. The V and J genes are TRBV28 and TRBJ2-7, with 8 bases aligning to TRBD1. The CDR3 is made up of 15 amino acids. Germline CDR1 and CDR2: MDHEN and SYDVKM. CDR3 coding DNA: TGTGCCAGCATTACAGGGGGTCTGCAACACTACGGGCAGTACTTC. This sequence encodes CASITGGLQHYGQYF.

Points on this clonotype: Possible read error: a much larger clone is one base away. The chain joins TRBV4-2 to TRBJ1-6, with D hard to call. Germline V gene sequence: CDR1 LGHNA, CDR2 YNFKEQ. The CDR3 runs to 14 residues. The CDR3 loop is CTSSQEAGYSPLHF. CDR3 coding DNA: TGTACCAGCAGCCAAGAAGCTGGCTATTCACCCCTCCACTTT.

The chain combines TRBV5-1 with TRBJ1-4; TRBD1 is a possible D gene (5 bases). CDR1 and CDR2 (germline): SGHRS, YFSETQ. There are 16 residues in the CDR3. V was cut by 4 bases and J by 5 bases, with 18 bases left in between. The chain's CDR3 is CASSPRLVGQNEKLFF. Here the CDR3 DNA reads TGCGCCAGCAGCCCCCGCCTTGTAGGACAAAATGAAAAACTGTTTTTT.

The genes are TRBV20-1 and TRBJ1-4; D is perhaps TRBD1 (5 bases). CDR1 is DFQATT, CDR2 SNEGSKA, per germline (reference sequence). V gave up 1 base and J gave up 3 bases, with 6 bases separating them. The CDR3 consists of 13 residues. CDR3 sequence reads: CSARGGPNEKLFF. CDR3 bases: TGCAGTGCTAGAGGGGGACCTAATGAAAAACTGTTTTTT.

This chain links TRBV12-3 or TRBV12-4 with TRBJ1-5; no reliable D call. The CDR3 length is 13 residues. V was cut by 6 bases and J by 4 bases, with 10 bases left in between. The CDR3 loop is CASSRSRNQPQHF. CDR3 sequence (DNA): TGTGCCAGCAGCCGGTCTAGAAATCAGCCCCAGCATTTT.

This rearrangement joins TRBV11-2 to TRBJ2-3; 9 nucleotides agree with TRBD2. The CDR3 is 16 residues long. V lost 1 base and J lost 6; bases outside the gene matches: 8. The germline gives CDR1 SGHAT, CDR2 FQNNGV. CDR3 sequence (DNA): TGTGCCAGCAGCTTAGTGAGCGGGGGGACCATGGATACGCAGTATTTT. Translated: CASSLVSGGTMDTQYF.

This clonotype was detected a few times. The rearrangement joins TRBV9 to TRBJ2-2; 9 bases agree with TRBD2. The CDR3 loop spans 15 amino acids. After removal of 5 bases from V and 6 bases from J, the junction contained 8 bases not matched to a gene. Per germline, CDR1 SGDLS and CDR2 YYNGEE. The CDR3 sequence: CASSRGLASAGELFF. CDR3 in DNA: TGTGCCAGCAGTCGGGGACTAGCTTCAGCCGGGGAGCTGTTTTTT.

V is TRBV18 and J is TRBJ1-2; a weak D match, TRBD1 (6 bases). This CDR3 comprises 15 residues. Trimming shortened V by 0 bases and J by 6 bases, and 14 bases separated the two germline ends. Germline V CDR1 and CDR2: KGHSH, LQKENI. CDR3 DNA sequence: TGTGCCAGCTCACCACCTGGGCAGGGGACTGATGGCTACACCTTC. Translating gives CASSPPGQGTDGYTF.

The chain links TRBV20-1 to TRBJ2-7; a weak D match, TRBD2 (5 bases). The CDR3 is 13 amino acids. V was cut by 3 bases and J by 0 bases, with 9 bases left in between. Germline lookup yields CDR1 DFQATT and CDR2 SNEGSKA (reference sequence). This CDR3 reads CSASDRGSYEQYF. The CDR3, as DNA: TGCAGTGCTAGCGATCGGGGCTCCTACGAGCAGTACTTC.

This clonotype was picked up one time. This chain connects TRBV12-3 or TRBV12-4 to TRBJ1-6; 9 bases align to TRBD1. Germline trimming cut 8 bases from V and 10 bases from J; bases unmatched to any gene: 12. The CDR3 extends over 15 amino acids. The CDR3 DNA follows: TGTGCCAGCGCGAGGGGAACAGGGGGCCTCTCACCCCTCCACTTT. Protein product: CASARGTGGLSPLHF.

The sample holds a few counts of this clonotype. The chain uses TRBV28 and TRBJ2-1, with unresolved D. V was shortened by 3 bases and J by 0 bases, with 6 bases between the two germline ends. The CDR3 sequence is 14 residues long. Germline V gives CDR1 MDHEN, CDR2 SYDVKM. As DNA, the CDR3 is TGTGCCAGCAGTTTGTTCAGCTCCTACAATGAGCAGTTCTTC. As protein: CASSLFSSYNEQFF.

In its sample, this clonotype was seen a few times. CDR3 in DNA: TGTGCCAGCAGCCAAGGGGACAGAAAAGCTAACTATGGCTACACCTTC. This encodes CASSQGDRKANYGYTF. This rearrangement joins TRBV4-2 to TRBJ1-2; the match to TRBD1 covers 7 bases. Germline V gene lookup returns CDR1 LGHNA and CDR2 YNFKEQ. The CDR3 has 16 amino acids. V lost 1 base to trimming and J lost 0 bases; unmatched junction nucleotides: 5.

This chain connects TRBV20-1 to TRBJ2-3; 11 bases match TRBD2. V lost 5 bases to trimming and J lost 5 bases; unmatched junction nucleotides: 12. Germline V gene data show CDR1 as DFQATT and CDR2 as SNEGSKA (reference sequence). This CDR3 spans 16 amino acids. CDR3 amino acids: CSALELAGVIQDTQYF. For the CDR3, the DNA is TGCAGTGCTTTAGAACTAGCGGGGGTAATACAAGATACGCAGTATTTT.

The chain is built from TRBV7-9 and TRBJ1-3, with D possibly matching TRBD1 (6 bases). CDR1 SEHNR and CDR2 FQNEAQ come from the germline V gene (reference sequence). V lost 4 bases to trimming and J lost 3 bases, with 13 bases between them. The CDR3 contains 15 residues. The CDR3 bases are TGTGCCAGCAGCTCGACACAGGGATTTGGAAACACCATATATTTT. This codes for CASSSTQGFGNTIYF.